One and the same sample provided the 23 T cell receptor beta chains below, sequenced in a study of blood T cell repertoires in COVID-19. The repertoire was sequenced with immunoSEQ multiplex PCR; TCRdb's copy has only in-frame clones and lacks some. The profile covers about 130,000 clones, with roughly 91% appearing a single time and 4.3% taken by the ten largest. Material for sequencing was peripheral blood. All receptors derive from a man in his 60s with COVID-19, enrolled during active disease.

This chain links TRBV19 with TRBJ1-5, with TRBD1 matching over 7 bases. The J segment lost 4 bases and the V segment lost 8 bases, leaving 5 bases of the junction unmatched. The CDR3 sequence is 13 residues long. Germline V gene data show CDR1 as LNHDA and CDR2 as SQIVND (reference sequence). The CDR3 loop is CASAGTANQPQHF. The CDR3 region has the DNA TGTGCCAGTGCAGGGACAGCAAATCAGCCCCAGCATTTT.

The genes are TRBV18 and TRBJ1-1; D is ambiguous. CDR1 and CDR2 from the germline V gene are KGHSH and LQKENI. Trimming shortened V by 3 bases and J by 7 bases, and 3 bases separated the two germline ends. This CDR3 has 10 residues. The CDR3 DNA follows: TGTGCCAGCTCACCCAGTGAAGCTTTCTTT. It translates to CASSPSEAFF.

The V and J genes are TRBV19 and TRBJ2-2, with 8 bases fitting TRBD1. The V segment lost 3 bases and the J segment 2 bases; nucleotides outside the gene matches: 14. In germline, CDR1 is LNHDA, CDR2 SQIVND (reference sequence). The CDR3 runs to 19 residues. Here the CDR3 reads CASSILGVGGTGNTGELFF. The CDR3, as DNA: TGTGCCAGTAGTATTCTTGGCGTTGGCGGGACAGGTAACACCGGGGAGCTGTTTTTT. The entire variable domain, with the rest obtained from reference TRBV19 and TRBJ2-2, is as follows: DGGITQSPKYLFRKEGQNVTLSCEQNLNHDAMYWYRQDPGQGLRLIYYSQIVNDFQKGDIAEGYSVSREKKESFPLTVTSAQKNPTAFYLCASSILGVGGTGNTGELFFGEGSRLTVL.

This clone was picked up one time. The V call is TRBV5-6, the J call TRBJ2-3; 9 nucleotides match TRBD2. Trimming cost V 2 bases and J 3 bases; bases outside gene matches: 4. CDR1 is SGHDT, CDR2 YYEEEE, per germline. This CDR3 spans 15 amino acids. CDR3 in amino acids: CASSFRTSGTDTQYF. CDR3 DNA: TGTGCCAGCAGCTTTAGAACTAGCGGGACAGATACGCAGTATTTT.

CDR3 sequence (DNA): TGTGCCAGCAGCCAAGATTCGGCGACAGACTATGGCTACACCTTC. This sequence encodes CASSQDSATDYGYTF. The chain joins TRBV4-2 to TRBJ1-2, with D perhaps matching TRBD1 (5 bases). The CDR3 is 15 amino acids. Trimming cost V 0 bases and J 3 bases, with 11 bases left between them. Germline CDR1 LGHNA, CDR2 YNFKEQ.

The gene calls are TRBV5-1 and TRBJ2-2; 10 nucleotides match TRBD2. There are 15 residues in the CDR3. The V gene end was trimmed by 0 bases and the J gene end by 6 bases; junction bases not matched to a gene: 2. Germline CDR1 is SGHRS and CDR2 is YFSETQ. The CDR3 bases are TGCGCCAGCAGCTTGGGGCTAGCGGGGGCCGGGGAGCTGTTTTTT. It codes for CASSLGLAGAGELFF.

V and J are TRBV5-6 and TRBJ2-1; D remains ambiguous. CDR3 length: 19 residues. Trimming removed 1 base at V and 5 bases at J, with 25 bases between. The V gene's germline CDR1 is SGHDT and CDR2 YYEEEE. The CDR3 nucleotides read TGTGCCAGCAGCTTGATTCCCCTGGCGGCCCTTACAATTAACAATGAGCAGTTCTTC. This translates into CASSLIPLAALTINNEQFF.

The chain joins TRBV10-1 to TRBJ1-3; 8 bases match TRBD1. The junction had 5 bases not matched to a gene; V was cut back by 4 bases and J by 3 bases. This CDR3 has 15 residues. Germline CDR1 is WNHNN and CDR2 is SYGVQD (reference sequence). The CDR3 sequence: CASSGQGKVGNTIYF. The DNA for the CDR3 is TGCGCCAGCAGTGGACAGGGGAAGGTTGGAAACACCATATATTTT.

This clone was observed many times. The V gene is TRBV30, the J gene TRBJ1-2, with 9 bases identical to TRBD1. After removal of 4 bases from V and 10 bases from J, the junction contained 7 bases not matched to a gene. Germline V lookup: CDR1 GTSNPN, CDR2 SVGIG (reference sequence). The CDR3 runs to 12 residues. CDR3 DNA sequence: TGTGCCTGGACGAAGGACAGGGGTGACTACACCTTC. Translating it yields CAWTKDRGDYTF.

The chain couples TRBV13 to TRBJ1-5; 12 bases fit TRBD1. Germline CDR1 is PRHDT and CDR2 is FYEKMQ (reference sequence). J was trimmed by 7 bases and V by 4 bases; bases with no gene match: 8. This CDR3 spans 16 amino acids. CDR3 nucleotides: TGTGCCAGCAGCTCCGGGACAGGGGGCATGAGGCAGCCCCAGCATTTT. Translated: CASSSGTGGMRQPQHF.

The rearrangement links TRBV14 to TRBJ1-1; D is possibly TRBD1 (6 bases). The V and J ends lost 2 bases and 4 bases respectively, with 17 bases between them. Looked up from germline, CDR1 is SGHDN and CDR2 is FVKESK. The length of the CDR3 is 16 residues. DNA of the CDR3: TGTGCCAGCAGCCAACATACCGGGACACGAGGCACTGAAGCTTTCTTT. This sequence encodes CASSQHTGTRGTEAFF.

The genes are TRBV6-1 and TRBJ1-1; 10 nucleotides agree with TRBD1. Germline V gene lookup returns CDR1 MNHNS and CDR2 SASEGT. This CDR3 has 16 amino acids. V dropped 3 bases and J dropped 4; count of bases not matched to a gene: 8. CDR3 amino acids: CASSDPRTGGTTEAFF. The CDR3 nucleotides read TGTGCCAGCAGTGACCCTCGGACAGGGGGTACCACTGAAGCTTTCTTT.

This chain uses TRBV30 with TRBJ2-2, with TRBD1 identical over 10 bases. V was pared by 8 bases and J by 0 bases, with 6 bases of the junction left unmatched. Germline V CDR1 and CDR2: GTSNPN, SVGIG (reference sequence). The CDR3 has 15 residues. The CDR3, as DNA: TGTGCCCGTAAGACAGGGGGCCCGAACACCGGGGAGCTGTTTTTT. Protein: CARKTGGPNTGELFF. Full variable domain (rest looked up from reference TRBV30 and TRBJ2-2): SQTIHQWPATLVQPVGSPLSLECTVEGTSNPNLYWYRQAAGRGLQLLFYSVGIGQISSEVPQNLSASRPQDRQFILSSKKLLLSDSGFYLCARKTGGPNTGELFFGEGSRLTVL.

This clone appeared a single time. This chain links TRBV30 with TRBJ1-6; the match to TRBD1 covers 7 bases. The ends lost 5 bases at V and 6 bases at J; junction bases unmatched: 4. The CDR3 length is 13 residues. Germline V gene sequence: CDR1 GTSNPN, CDR2 SVGIG (reference sequence). CDR3 sequence (DNA): TGTGCCTGGGTGGGACAGATTAATTCACCCCTCCACTTT. Translation gives CAWVGQINSPLHF.

Regarding this clone: At one end the junction does not follow the germline gene, possibly because of a read error. This chain joins TRBV28 and TRBJ1-5; D is possibly TRBD1 (6 bases). This CDR3 has 15 amino acids. Looked up from germline, CDR1 is MDHEN and CDR2 is SYDVKM. The DNA for the CDR3 is TGTGCCAGCAGTTTATTGGACAGAACTCATCAGCCCCGGCATTTT. It yields the protein CASSLLDRTHQPRHF.

The chain has TRBV19 and TRBJ1-5; 7 bases agree with TRBD1. V was pared by 5 bases and J by 6 bases, with 4 bases of the junction left unmatched. From germline, CDR1 is LNHDA and CDR2 SQIVND (reference sequence). This CDR3 comprises 13 residues. The CDR3 sequence is CASSAQGGQPQHF. The CDR3, as DNA: TGTGCCAGTAGTGCCCAGGGGGGTCAGCCCCAGCATTTT.

The CDR3 protein is CSASPGNTEAFF. CDR3 sequence (DNA): TGCAGTGCTAGTCCGGGTAACACTGAAGCTTTCTTT. V and J are TRBV20-1 and TRBJ1-1; no clear D gene. Deletions cut 3 bases from V and 2 bases from J, with 7 bases between. Germline V lookup: CDR1 DFQATT, CDR2 SNEGSKA (reference sequence). The CDR3 runs 12 residues.

This clone has only a few counts. This chain joins TRBV27 and TRBJ1-5; no firm D call. Germline CDR1 is MNHEY and CDR2 is SMNVEV (reference sequence). V was clipped by 2 bases and J by 5 bases, with 7 bases between them. The CDR3 covers 13 residues. The DNA of the CDR3 is TGTGCCAGCAGTTTAGAGCCATATCAGCCCCAGCATTTT. It specifies CASSLEPYQPQHF.

The chain joins TRBV9 to TRBJ2-2; 10 positions agree with TRBD1. Per the germline V gene, CDR1 is SGDLS and CDR2 is YYNGEE. This CDR3 is built from 14 residues. V dropped 3 bases and J dropped 7; count of bases not matched to a gene: 3. CDR3 amino acids: CASSEGQGFGELFF. For the CDR3, the DNA is TGTGCCAGCAGCGAGGGACAGGGGTTCGGGGAGCTGTTTTTT.

The chain recombines TRBV6-2 or TRBV6-3 with TRBJ1-6; TRBD1 aligns across 10 bases. V trimming: 2 bases; J trimming: 8 bases; junction bases outside the gene matches: 0. CDR3 length: 14 residues. Germline loops: CDR1 MNHEY, CDR2 SVGEGT. The CDR3, as DNA: TGTGCCAGCAGTTACGACAGGGGGCATTCACCCCTCCACTTT. Translated, it gives CASSYDRGHSPLHF.

The V gene is TRBV3-1 (or the pseudogene TRBV3-2), the J gene TRBJ1-4, with a weak D call TRBD1 (5 bases). This CDR3 is built from 14 residues. V lost 4 bases and J lost 0, with 6 bases in between. Germline V CDR1 and CDR2: LGHDT, YNNKEL (reference sequence). CDR3 in DNA: TGTGCCAGCAGCCCGACAGCAACTAATGAAAAACTGTTTTTT. As protein: CASSPTATNEKLFF.

V usage is TRBV4-3 and J usage is TRBJ2-3, with 7 bases aligning to TRBD1. The CDR3 has 17 amino acids. CDR1 LGHNA and CDR2 YSLEER come from the germline V gene. V was clipped by 0 bases and J by 5 bases; unmatched bases: 11. CDR3 amino acids: CASSQEGIGQAGDTQYF. The CDR3, as DNA: TGCGCCAGCAGCCAAGAGGGGATAGGACAGGCTGGAGATACGCAGTATTTT.

The J gene is TRBJ1-1, the V gene TRBV5-1; possibly TRBD1 for D (5 bases). Trimming removed 4 bases at V and 3 bases at J, with 16 bases between. The CDR3 spans 15 residues. The germline V gene encodes CDR1 SGHRS and CDR2 YFSETQ. CDR3 nucleotides: TGCGCCAGCAGCCCAAGTCCCAGGGATCACACTGAAGCTTTCTTT. Its translation: CASSPSPRDHTEAFF.